Shown below are 21 T cell receptor beta chains from a single sample sequenced in a study of long-term antiretroviral therapy in people with HIV. The libraries were made with immunoSEQ v3.0 at survey level. Sequenced by immunoSEQ multiplex PCR; TCRdb stores in-frame clones only, minus some. The sample shows 20,000 to 25,000 clones, more than 80% of them seen only once. Here the sequenced sample was unsorted PBMCs, taken 7.6 years after starting antiretroviral therapy. These receptors were taken from a woman between 35 and 50 years old with HIV.

The sample holds one count of this clone. This chain links TRBV19 with TRBJ1-1; tentative D call: TRBD1 (5 bases). V lost 3 bases to trimming and J lost 5 bases, with 19 bases between them. This CDR3 is built from 16 residues. CDR1 is LNHDA and CDR2 is SQIVND in the germline V gene (reference sequence). The CDR3 spells CASSIKSWGRETEAFF. In DNA, the CDR3 is TGTGCCAGTAGTATTAAGAGTTGGGGCAGGGAGACTGAAGCTTTCTTT.

V and J are TRBV29-1 and TRBJ2-2, with D possibly TRBD1 on 6 matching bases. The CDR3 has 14 residues. CDR1 and CDR2 from the germline V gene are SQVTM and ANQGSEA. V lost 0 bases and J 2 bases, leaving 7 bases between the germline ends. The CDR3 sequence is CSVEDRGNTGELFF. The DNA for the CDR3 is TGCAGCGTTGAAGACAGGGGTAACACCGGGGAGCTGTTTTTT.

In its sample, this clone was seen once. The gene calls are TRBV20-1 and TRBJ1-1; D not resolved. Germline CDR1 reads DFQATT; CDR2 reads SNEGSKA (reference sequence). Trimming shortened V by 1 base and J by 7 bases, and 7 bases separated the two germline ends. This CDR3 has 11 amino acids. The DNA of the CDR3 is TGCAGTGCTAGAGTAGATTATGAAGCTTTCTTT. Translation: CSARVDYEAFF.

The rearrangement links TRBV6-5 to TRBJ1-1; 9 nucleotides match TRBD1. V lost 6 bases, J lost 1 base, and 3 bases stayed unmatched. The CDR3 length is 14 residues. Germline lookup yields CDR1 MNHEY and CDR2 SVGAGI. CDR3 loop: CASRKGQGNTEAFF. The CDR3 DNA sequence: TGTGCCAGCAGAAAGGGACAGGGGAACACTGAAGCTTTCTTT.

Turning to this clone: Other DNA sequences of this sample code for an identical CDR3. This chain connects TRBV2 to TRBJ1-1, with D possibly TRBD1 on 5 matching bases. Germline V gene data show CDR1 as SNHLY and CDR2 as FYNNEI. The CDR3 contains 15 residues. Trimming shortened V by 2 bases and J by 2 bases, and 12 bases separated the two germline ends. This CDR3 is CASSERGHLNTEAFF. CDR3 coding DNA: TGTGCCAGCAGTGAACGGGGCCACCTCAACACTGAAGCTTTCTTT.

The J gene is TRBJ2-2, the V gene TRBV29-1; 11 nucleotides line up with TRBD1. The CDR3 length is 16 residues. CDR1 is SQVTM, CDR2 ANQGSEA, per germline. The trim removed 5 bases at V and 4 bases at J, leaving 9 bases unmatched. The CDR3 bases are TGCAGCGTTAAACCCAGGACAGGGGGCCGCACCGGGGAGCTGTTTTTT. Protein product: CSVKPRTGGRTGELFF.

This chain links TRBV5-6 with TRBJ1-1; a possible D gene is TRBD1 (6 bases). The length of the CDR3 is 14 residues. Trimming took off 7 bases at V and 3 bases at J, with 16 bases between the two ends. Germline V gene data show CDR1 as SGHDT and CDR2 as YYEEEE. The CDR3 spells CASGRTAQDTEAFF. The CDR3 nucleotides are TGTGCCAGCGGAAGGACAGCCCAAGACACTGAAGCTTTCTTT.

This clone was seen once. The chain uses TRBV7-8 and TRBJ1-4, with D possibly TRBD1 on 5 matching bases. Trimming stripped 3 bases from V and 8 bases from J, with 13 bases between. This CDR3 region has 14 residues. Germline CDR1 and CDR2: SGHVS and FQNEAQ. CDR3 nucleotide sequence: TGTGCCAGCAGCTTCGGGACCGTGGGGGAAAAACTGTTTTTT. This codes for CASSFGTVGEKLFF.

The chain is built from TRBV10-2 and TRBJ2-6; D is uncertain. V gave up 5 bases and J gave up 0 bases, with 8 bases separating them. The CDR3 is made up of 15 amino acids. Germline CDR1 is WSHSY and CDR2 is SAAADI. CDR3 residues: CASSNDRSGANVLTF. Here the CDR3 DNA reads TGCGCCAGCAGTAACGACCGCTCTGGGGCCAACGTCCTGACTTTC.

This clone was seen a single time. This chain links TRBV6-6 with TRBJ1-2; D gene uncertain. CDR1 and CDR2 (germline): MNHNY, SVGAGI (reference sequence). Between the trimmed V and J ends, which lost 8 bases and 2 bases, there was a span of 21 bases. This CDR3 comprises 16 residues. CDR3 in amino acids: CASSPRSSSANYGYTF. The CDR3 nucleotides are TGTGCCAGCTCCCCGAGGAGCAGTTCGGCCAACTATGGCTACACCTTC.

The rearrangement joins TRBV15 to TRBJ1-4; 10 nucleotides line up with TRBD1. After removal of 4 bases from V and 8 bases from J, the junction contained 13 bases not matched to a gene. The CDR3 totals 17 residues. Germline V gene data show CDR1 as LNHNV and CDR2 as YYDKDF (reference sequence). CDR3 residues: CATSTGQGITRGEKLFF. The CDR3 nucleotides read TGTGCCACCAGCACGGGACAGGGGATCACGCGCGGGGAAAAACTGTTTTTT.

V usage is TRBV4-1 and J usage is TRBJ1-4; D is uncertain. The V gene's germline CDR1 is MGHRA and CDR2 YSYEKL. The CDR3 totals 18 residues. Trimming cost V 0 bases and J 0 bases, with 14 bases left between them. CDR3 region: CASSQDPERWATNEKLFF. DNA of the CDR3: TGCGCCAGCAGCCAAGATCCGGAGAGGTGGGCAACTAATGAAAAACTGTTTTTT.

This clone was seen once. The rearrangement joins TRBV27 to TRBJ1-1; D is ambiguous. Germline CDR1 is MNHEY and CDR2 is SMNVEV (reference sequence). CDR3 length equals 13 residues. Trimming took 2 bases from V and 1 from J, leaving 5 bases between them. In DNA, the CDR3 is TGTGCCAGCAGTTTAATGCGGAACACTGAAGCTTTCTTT. Translated: CASSLMRNTEAFF.

This sequence joins TRBV5-4 and TRBJ2-3; D might be TRBD2 (7 bases). Germline assignment: CDR1 SGHNT and CDR2 YYREEE (reference sequence). This CDR3 region has 14 residues. V lost 1 base and J 6 bases, leaving 12 bases between the germline ends. This chain's CDR3 is CASSLRGAGDTQYF. CDR3 DNA sequence: TGTGCCAGCAGCTTGCGGGGGGCCGGGGATACGCAGTATTTT.

This chain connects TRBV4-3 to TRBJ1-1; 8 bases fit TRBD1. This CDR3 is 17 amino acids long. The germline V gene has CDR1 LGHNA and CDR2 YSLEER. V lost 2 bases, J lost 5 bases, and 13 bases stayed unmatched. CDR3 DNA: TGCGCCAGCAGCCAAAACTTTTTACAGGGGGATGGGACTGAAGCTTTCTTT. Translated: CASSQNFLQGDGTEAFF.

The V and J genes are TRBV7-3 and TRBJ2-3; possibly TRBD1 for D (6 bases). Looked up from germline, CDR1 is SGHTA and CDR2 is FQGTGA. V lost 4 bases, J lost 9 bases, and 20 bases lay in between. This CDR3 has 15 amino acids. CDR3 residues: CASSSQPGQRGTQYF. The CDR3 DNA reads TGTGCCAGCAGCTCTCAACCGGGACAAAGAGGGACGCAGTATTTT.

The gene calls are TRBV7-9 and TRBJ1-1, with 10 bases fitting TRBD1. From germline, CDR1 is SEHNR and CDR2 FQNEAQ (reference sequence). The ends lost 5 bases at V and 4 bases at J; junction bases unmatched: 13. CDR3 length: 17 residues. The CDR3 sequence: CASSLRTGGGTGTEAFF. The CDR3 nucleotides read TGTGCCAGCAGCCTACGGACAGGGGGGGGGACAGGCACTGAAGCTTTCTTT.

This clone came up a few times. The rearrangement links TRBV4-3 to TRBJ2-3, with 11 bases aligning to TRBD2. V was clipped by 3 bases and J by 3 bases; unmatched bases: 5. Germline CDR1 is LGHNA and CDR2 is YSLEER. The CDR3 sequence is 16 residues long. CDR3 DNA sequence: TGCGCCAGCAGCCAGGGTAGCGGGGGGGGAACAGATACGCAGTATTTT. Amino acids: CASSQGSGGGTDTQYF.

This clone was observed a single time. V is TRBV6-1 and J is TRBJ1-4; TRBD1 might be the D (5 bases). This CDR3 has 15 amino acids. The germline gives CDR1 MNHNS, CDR2 SASEGT. V gave up 8 bases and J gave up 0 bases, with 13 bases separating them. Written as DNA, the CDR3 is TGTGCCAGCCGGATACAGGCTGCAACTAATGAAAAACTGTTTTTT. This gives the protein CASRIQAATNEKLFF.

The chain is built from TRBV14 and TRBJ2-7; 9 positions agree with TRBD1. Germline loops: CDR1 SGHDN, CDR2 FVKESK. The CDR3 contains 15 residues. The V segment lost 0 bases and the J segment 2 bases; nucleotides outside the gene matches: 2. The CDR3 DNA follows: TGTGCCAGCAGCCAAGATTGGGACAGGGCCTACGAGCAGTACTTC. It yields the protein CASSQDWDRAYEQYF.

CDR3 sequence: CASSLSLAGGGDTQYF. In DNA form, the CDR3 reads TGTGCCAGCAGCTTAAGTTTAGCGGGGGGCGGGGATACGCAGTATTTT. The V gene is TRBV7-2, the J gene TRBJ2-3, with 10 bases aligning to TRBD2. Unmatched junction bases numbered 8, after V lost 2 bases and J lost 6 bases. The CDR3 has 16 amino acids. Per the germline V gene, CDR1 is SGHTA and CDR2 is FQGNSA.